The sequence of this TCR beta chain was determined in a study of cytomegalovirus exposure and HLA in healthy donors. It was with 60 Vbeta and 13 Jbeta primers that the PCR ran. Profiled with immunoSEQ multiplex PCR; TCRdb holds only in-frame clones, not every one. The repertoire holds 250,000 to 350,000 clones, with about 80% as singletons. CDR1 is SEHNR and CDR2 is FQNEAQ in the germline V gene (reference sequence). This CDR3 comprises 13 residues. V was shortened by 5 bases and J by 2 bases, with 10 bases between the two germline ends. This sequence was found in a girl aged 2-10 years in good health and CMV-seronegative. The rearrangement uses TRBV7-9 and TRBJ2-7; D remains ambiguous. The sample consisted of PBMCs. CDR3 amino acids: CASSPRSAYEQYF. The CDR3 DNA follows: TGTGCCAGCAGCCCGAGGTCCGCCTACGAGCAGTACTTC.